These T cell receptor beta chains were read from a single sample in a study of response to subunit inactivated influenza vaccine. MiXCR, run by TCRdb on the RT-PCR reads, gives a single entry per CDR3 protein. The sample has around 480,000 distinct CDR3 sequences, 15% to 20% seen once. The sequences come from CD4+ T cells sorted from PBMCs, collected about 24 months after vaccination. The receptors shown here come from a man aged 45 to 70 who received an inactivated influenza vaccine. The CDR3 runs from the conserved cysteine through the conserved F or W. A D gene is named only where the DNA matches it firmly. Not every row has a clone size; where given, it reads once, few, many or a size class.

.	TRBV29-1	TRBD1	TRBJ1-1	TGCAGCGTTGTACAGGGGACCTCGAACACTGAAGCTTTCTTT	CSVVQGTSNTEAFF
few	TRBV29-1	.	TRBJ2-3	TGCAGCGTTTTGCCGGCGGGGACAGATACGCAGTATTTT	CSVLPAGTDTQYF
few	TRBV10-3	.	TRBJ1-2	TGTGCCATCACCGAGGGGGGATACGGCTACACCTTC	CAITEGGYGYTF
.	TRBV28	.	TRBJ2-2	TGTGCCAGCAGCTCCCCCGGTGCCGGCGGGGAGCTGTTTTTT	CASSSPGAGGELFF
few	TRBV7-2	.	TRBJ1-1	TGTGCCAGCAGCTTTCAGATAGACAGAATGAACACTGAAGCTTTCTTT	CASSFQIDRMNTEAFF
.	TRBV20-1	TRBD2	TRBJ2-5	TGCAGTGCTAGGTGGACTAGCGGGAGTGGTGAGACCCAGTACTTC	CSARWTSGSGETQYF
few	TRBV3-1	.	TRBJ2-1	TGTGCCAGCAGCCTCAGGGGGGATATCTCCTACAATGAGCAGTTCTTC	CASSLRGDISYNEQFF
.	TRBV15	.	TRBJ1-2	TGTGCCACCAGCAGAGGAGGGGGCTATGGCTACACCTTC	CATSRGGGYGYTF
few	TRBV6-6	.	TRBJ2-5	TGTGCCAGCAGCAATTGGGGGGAAGAGACCCAGTACTTC	CASSNWGEETQYF
few	TRBV5-1	TRBD2	TRBJ2-3	TGCGCCAGCAGCTTAGCGGGAGGGCCTTCGTCGGATACGCAGTATTTT	CASSLAGGPSSDTQYF
.	TRBV5-1	.	TRBJ2-2	TGCGCCAGCAGCTTGGGGCAGGGCGTGAACACCGGGGAGCTGTTTTTT	CASSLGQGVNTGELFF
few	TRBV7-8	.	TRBJ1-2	TGTGCCAGCAGCTTAGGGGACACACGCTATGGCTACACCTTC	CASSLGDTRYGYTF
many	TRBV7-2	.	TRBJ1-2	TGTGCCAGCAGCTTAGGGCGGACATATAACTATGGCTACACCTTC	CASSLGRTYNYGYTF
.	TRBV5-1	.	TRBJ1-2	TGCGCCAGCAGCTACATGGGGGGGTTCGAGCCCCTCGCTTCTAACTATGGCTACACCTTC	CASSYMGGFEPLASNYGYTF
few	TRBV3-1	.	TRBJ1-6	TGTGCCAGCAGCCGACGACAGACTAATTCACCCCTCCACTTT	CASSRRQTNSPLHF
.	TRBV4-3	.	TRBJ1-6	TGCGCCAGCAGCCAATACTTGGGGGTAGAGGGTTCACCCCTCCACTTT	CASSQYLGVEGSPLHF
.	TRBV12-3/TRBV12-4	.	TRBJ2-1	TGTGCCAGCACCCCCCTGGGGCGCGGCTACAATGAGCAGTTCTTC	CASTPLGRGYNEQFF
.	TRBV20-1	TRBD2	TRBJ2-1	TGCAGTGCTAGGCGAGGGGGCGGGGGGGCCGGAGATGAGCAGTTCTTC	CSARRGGGGAGDEQFF
.	TRBV3-1	.	TRBJ2-2	TGTGCCAGCAGTGACGGCGGGACCCAGAGGACCGGGGAGCTGTTTTTT	CASSDGGTQRTGELFF
.	TRBV5-1	TRBD1	TRBJ1-5	TGCGCCAGCAGCCTAGGGACAGGCATGAAGCCCCAGCATTTT	CASSLGTGMKPQHF
.	TRBV20-1	.	TRBJ2-1	TGCAGTGCTAGAGATCCGTGGCACCTTAATGAGCAGTTCTTC	CSARDPWHLNEQFF
few	TRBV5-5	.	TRBJ1-1	TGTGCCAGCAGCTTCCGACTTGGTGACACTGAAGCTTTCTTT	CASSFRLGDTEAFF
.	TRBV4-1	.	TRBJ2-1	TGCGCCAGCAGCCAAGGACAACCCCTAGGCAATGAGCAGTTCTTC	CASSQGQPLGNEQFF
few	TRBV27	.	TRBJ1-3	TGTGCCAGCAGTCCCGGGACGGGAAGAAACACCATATATTTT	CASSPGTGRNTIYF
many	TRBV24-1	TRBD1	TRBJ2-1	TGTGCCACCAGTGAATTCCGACTCACAGGGGGCAATGAGCAGTTCTTC	CATSEFRLTGGNEQFF
.	TRBV6-1	TRBD2	TRBJ2-3	TGTGCCAGCAGTCCTGGACTAGCGGGGGGGCAAAATACGCAGTATTTT	CASSPGLAGGQNTQYF
.	TRBV10-1	.	TRBJ2-2	TGCGCCAGCAGTAAAATAGTGAACACCGGGGTGCTGTTTTTT	CASSKIVNTGVLFF
.	TRBV6-2/TRBV6-3	.	TRBJ2-1	TGTGCCAGCAGTCGCGAGTCTGAGCAGTTCTTC	CASSRESEQFF
few	TRBV7-2	TRBD2	TRBJ2-1	TGTGCCACCACGGCTAGCGGGAGGACCCCTTTGGGTGAGCAGTTCTTC	CATTASGRTPLGEQFF
few	TRBV29-1	.	TRBJ2-7	TGCAGCGTCAAAGGTGGGAGGCCGGTAGTGAACGAGCAGTACTTC	CSVKGGRPVVNEQYF
few	TRBV20-1	.	TRBJ2-7	TGCAGTGCTAGGTTTCCGGGCACCTACGAGCAGTACTTC	CSARFPGTYEQYF
few	TRBV20-1	TRBD1	TRBJ2-2	TGCAGTGCTACAGGGGGTACCGGGGAGCTGTTTTTT	CSATGGTGELFF
few	TRBV7-8	.	TRBJ1-2	TGTGCCAGCAGCTTAGCCCCAGGGATAAACTATGGCTACACCTTC	CASSLAPGINYGYTF
.	TRBV5-1	TRBD2	TRBJ2-1	TGCGCCAGCAGCCTGCTAGCGGGAGGATCTAATGAGCAGTTCTTC	CASSLLAGGSNEQFF
.	TRBV7-2	TRBD2	TRBJ2-1	TGTGCCAGCAGCTATACATGGGGGTCGGGGGGTGAGCAGTTCTTC	CASSYTWGSGGEQFF
.	TRBV6-1	.	TRBJ2-7	TGTGCCAGCAGCAGTCGGCCAGGGCCCGGGTCCTACGAGCAGTACTTC	CASSSRPGPGSYEQYF
.	TRBV6-2/TRBV6-3	.	TRBJ2-7	TGTGCCAGCAGTTACGGGCGACCGGGACGGGCCTACGAGCAGTACTTC	CASSYGRPGRAYEQYF
many	TRBV6-1	TRBD2	TRBJ2-3	TGTGCCAGCAGTGCACTAGCGGGCGAGTGGGATACGCAGTATTTT	CASSALAGEWDTQYF
.	TRBV9	.	TRBJ2-1	TGTGCCAGCAGCAACCGTGCGGGGGCATGGGAGCAGTTCTTC	CASSNRAGAWEQFF
.	TRBV29-1	.	TRBJ2-7	TGCAGCGTTCGGCAAGTCGAGCAGTACTTC	CSVRQVEQYF
.	TRBV3-1	.	TRBJ2-7	TGTGCCAGCAGCCAAGGCCCCACCAACTACGAGCAGTACTTC	CASSQGPTNYEQYF
.	TRBV4-3	.	TRBJ1-4	TGCGCCAGCAGCCAAGATAGGCAGACTAATGAAAAACTGTTTTTT	CASSQDRQTNEKLFF
few	TRBV5-1	TRBD2	TRBJ2-1	TGCGCCAGCAGCTTGGGTGGGACTAGCGGGAGTCGGACCTACAATGAGCAGTTCTTC	CASSLGGTSGSRTYNEQFF
few	TRBV4-1	.	TRBJ2-2	TGCGCCAGCAGCCAAGATCAGGGCTTGAGGGGTGCGGGCACCGGGGAGCTGTTTTTT	CASSQDQGLRGAGTGELFF
.	TRBV20-1	TRBD1	TRBJ1-5	TGCAGTGCTAGGGGCATCACAGGGGGGCTTCAGCCCCAGCATTTT	CSARGITGGLQPQHF
few	TRBV5-5	.	TRBJ1-3	TGTGCCTCCAGAAGGACCACCTTCTCTGGAAACACCATATATTTT	CASRRTTFSGNTIYF